These 24 T cell receptor beta chains were all obtained from the same sample, sequenced in a study of blood T cell repertoires in COVID-19. Profiled with immunoSEQ multiplex PCR; TCRdb holds only in-frame clones, not every one. The sample lists approximately 130,000 clones; 60% to 85% were seen once. Input material: peripheral blood. All receptors come from a man older than 75 with acute or convalescent COVID-19.

The J gene is TRBJ2-7, the V gene TRBV25-1; 10 nucleotides match TRBD1. Germline lookup yields CDR1 MGHDK and CDR2 SYGVNS. The junction had 14 bases not matched to a gene; V was cut back by 4 bases and J by 5 bases. The CDR3 is made up of 17 amino acids. DNA for the CDR3: TGTGCCAGCAGTGCTTCCGCCGGACAGGGGGGATCAGACGAGCAGTACTTC. This encodes CASSASAGQGGSDEQYF.

The rearrangement links TRBV4-2 to TRBJ2-1; the D gene is possibly TRBD1 (6 bases). The V end lost 0 bases, the J end lost 9 bases, and 21 bases lay between the germline ends. The CDR3 has 17 residues. Germline lookup yields CDR1 LGHNA and CDR2 YNFKEQ. The CDR3 region is CASSQDKAGAGWGEQFF. The CDR3 nucleotides are TGTGCCAGCAGCCAAGATAAGGCAGGGGCAGGCTGGGGTGAGCAGTTCTTC.

The chain links TRBV20-1 to TRBJ2-5, with 8 bases aligning to TRBD1. This CDR3 has 15 amino acids. The V gene's germline CDR1 is DFQATT and CDR2 SNEGSKA (reference sequence). The ends lost 3 bases at V and 4 bases at J; junction bases unmatched: 10. DNA for the CDR3: TGCAGTGCTAGTATCGGGACAGGTATGGGAGAGACCCAGTACTTC. Protein: CSASIGTGMGETQYF.

The CDR3 DNA follows: TGTGCCAGCAGTCCCCCAACCGGGACTAGCGGGACCTACGAGCAGTACTTC. Translation: CASSPPTGTSGTYEQYF. The gene calls are TRBV28 and TRBJ2-7; 13 positions agree with TRBD2. The CDR3 totals 17 residues. Germline lookup yields CDR1 MDHEN and CDR2 SYDVKM. V was clipped by 5 bases and J by 2 bases; unmatched bases: 9.

The chain employs TRBV5-1 and TRBJ2-1; tentatively, D is TRBD1 (6 bases). The CDR3 has 15 residues. V gave up 2 bases and J gave up 7 bases, with 16 bases separating them. Germline CDR1 SGHRS, CDR2 YFSETQ. DNA for the CDR3: TGCGCCAGCAGCTTAGCGGTAGGGGGTTGGAATGAGCAGTTCTTC. This translates into CASSLAVGGWNEQFF.

This clone was counted a few times. The chain recombines TRBV4-2 with TRBJ2-3; 8 positions match TRBD2. V lost 0 bases to trimming and J lost 2 bases; unmatched junction nucleotides: 10. The CDR3 contains 18 residues. Looked up from germline, CDR1 is LGHNA and CDR2 is YNFKEQ. CDR3 loop: CASSQEVLGRGATDTQYF. The DNA for the CDR3 is TGTGCCAGCAGCCAAGAAGTCTTAGGGCGGGGGGCCACAGATACGCAGTATTTT.

The chain combines TRBV28 with TRBJ1-2; 10 bases fit TRBD1. The CDR3 sequence is 14 residues long. Germline V gene lookup returns CDR1 MDHEN and CDR2 SYDVKM. The V and J ends lost 10 bases and 8 bases, in that order; junction bases with no gene match: 13. The CDR3 spells CATDRKGTGVGYTF. The DNA for the CDR3 is TGTGCCACGGACCGGAAGGGGACAGGGGTCGGCTACACCTTC.

The CDR3 spells CASSLQGARTEAFF. For the CDR3, the DNA is TGTGCCAGCAGCTTACAGGGGGCGCGGACTGAAGCTTTCTTT. This rearrangement joins TRBV7-2 to TRBJ1-1; TRBD1 matches at 8 bases. The V segment lost 2 bases and the J segment 5 bases; nucleotides outside the gene matches: 4. The CDR3 spans 14 residues. Germline CDR1 is SGHTA and CDR2 is FQGNSA.

The V gene is TRBV7-9, the J gene TRBJ2-3; 10 bases fit TRBD2. This CDR3 comprises 16 residues. Germline loops: CDR1 SEHNR, CDR2 FQNEAQ (reference sequence). V lost 4 bases, J lost 2 bases, and 6 bases stayed unmatched. In DNA form, the CDR3 reads TGTGCCAGCAGCTCGGTAGCGGGGGGCGTCACAGATACGCAGTATTTT. Amino acids: CASSSVAGGVTDTQYF.

In its sample, this clone was seen a few times. The genes are TRBV7-9 and TRBJ2-2; 10 nucleotides line up with TRBD2. J was trimmed by 1 base and V by 3 bases; bases with no gene match: 2. This CDR3 comprises 16 residues. Germline V lookup: CDR1 SEHNR, CDR2 FQNEAQ (reference sequence). The DNA of the CDR3 is TGTGCCAGCAGCTTTAGACTAGCGGGGAACACCGGGGAGCTGTTTTTT. Protein sequence: CASSFRLAGNTGELFF.

This clone showed up just a few times. J is TRBJ2-7 and V is TRBV3-1 (or the pseudogene TRBV3-2), with D perhaps matching TRBD1 (6 bases). V gave up 4 bases and J gave up 10 bases, with 14 bases separating them. This CDR3 contains 12 residues. Germline CDR1 reads LGHDT; CDR2 reads YNNKEL (reference sequence). CDR3 sequence (DNA): TGTGCCAGCAGCCTCCACAGGGCTCAACAGTACTTC. Translating gives CASSLHRAQQYF.

This clone has a handful of counts. This rearrangement joins TRBV5-6 to TRBJ2-3, with D possibly TRBD1 on 5 matching bases. This CDR3 spans 13 amino acids. The germline gives CDR1 SGHDT, CDR2 YYEEEE. Trimming cost V 1 base and J 3 bases, with 6 bases left between them. The CDR3 loop is CASSLKGTDTQYF. The CDR3 DNA sequence: TGTGCCAGCAGCTTGAAGGGGACAGATACGCAGTATTTT.

This chain joins TRBV28 and TRBJ1-2, with 8 bases lining up with TRBD1. Trimming removed 4 bases from V and 7 bases from J; junction bases left unmatched: 8. In germline, CDR1 is MDHEN, CDR2 SYDVKM. The CDR3 is 14 amino acids. CDR3 loop: CASSYIQGDRGYTF. In nucleotides, the CDR3 is TGTGCCAGCAGTTATATACAGGGGGATCGTGGCTACACCTTC.

This clone was counted a few times. V gene TRBV19 combines with J gene TRBJ2-2; D perhaps matches TRBD1 (5 bases). The CDR3 spans 14 residues. Deletions cut 3 bases from V and 5 bases from J, with 10 bases between. In germline, CDR1 is LNHDA, CDR2 SQIVND (reference sequence). The CDR3 sequence: CASSIPQATGELFF. The CDR3 DNA is TGTGCCAGTAGTATTCCACAGGCAACCGGGGAGCTGTTTTTT. The full variable domain, completed using reference TRBV19 and TRBJ2-2, is DGGITQSPKYLFRKEGQNVTLSCEQNLNHDAMYWYRQDPGQGLRLIYYSQIVNDFQKGDIAEGYSVSREKKESFPLTVTSAQKNPTAFYLCASSIPQATGELFFGEGSRLTVL.

The J gene is TRBJ2-3, the V gene TRBV29-1, with TRBD2 matching over 8 bases. The V segment lost 3 bases and the J segment 5 bases; nucleotides outside the gene matches: 1. This CDR3 is built from 12 residues. The V gene's germline CDR1 is SQVTM and CDR2 ANQGSEA. This CDR3 reads CSVDGGEDTQYF. The CDR3 nucleotides read TGCAGCGTTGACGGGGGGGAAGATACGCAGTATTTT.

The chain has TRBV19 and TRBJ1-5; TRBD1 matches 8 bases. The CDR3 sequence is 16 residues long. Germline values: CDR1 LNHDA, CDR2 SQIVND (reference sequence). The ends lost 5 bases at V and 1 base at J; junction bases unmatched: 7. Here the CDR3 reads CASSPRTGLSNQPQHF. DNA for the CDR3: TGTGCCAGTAGTCCCCGGACAGGGCTAAGCAATCAGCCCCAGCATTTT. Based on the CDR3 plus reference TRBV19 and TRBJ1-5, the full variable domain is DGGITQSPKYLFRKEGQNVTLSCEQNLNHDAMYWYRQDPGQGLRLIYYSQIVNDFQKGDIAEGYSVSREKKESFPLTVTSAQKNPTAFYLCASSPRTGLSNQPQHFGDGTRLSIL.

The CDR3 loop reads CASSYLFGGPSTDTQYF. CDR3 nucleotides: TGTGCCAGCAGTTATTTGTTCGGGGGGCCTAGCACAGATACGCAGTATTTT. V and J are TRBV27 and TRBJ2-3; tentative D call: TRBD2 (7 bases). Trimming took 4 bases from V and 0 from J, leaving 17 bases between them. The germline gives CDR1 MNHEY, CDR2 SMNVEV (reference sequence). CDR3 length: 17 amino acids.

This clone was picked up one time. Here the CDR3 reads CASSYSFAGPYEQYF. The CDR3 nucleotides read TGTGCCAGCAGTTACTCTTTCGCGGGCCCCTACGAGCAGTACTTC. The V and J genes are TRBV6-5 and TRBJ2-7; D perhaps matches TRBD2 (5 bases). V lost 0 bases and J lost 2, with 11 bases in between. Germline lookup yields CDR1 MNHEY and CDR2 SVGAGI. There are 15 residues in the CDR3.

This clone turned up a few times. The J gene is TRBJ2-1, the V gene TRBV15, with D possibly being TRBD1 (5 bases). This CDR3 comprises 14 residues. CDR1 LNHNV and CDR2 YYDKDF come from the germline V gene (reference sequence). V shed 0 bases and J shed 5 bases, with 8 bases lying between them. The CDR3 DNA reads TGTGCCACCAGCAGAGAGGGGCTAGACAATGAGCAGTTCTTC. Translation: CATSREGLDNEQFF. Full variable domain (missing parts from reference TRBV15 and TRBJ2-1): DAMVIQNPRYQVTQFGKPVTLSCSQTLNHNVMYWYQQKSSQAPKLLFHYYDKDFNNEADTPDNFQSRRPNTSFCFLDIRSPGLGDTAMYLCATSREGLDNEQFFGPGTRLTVL.

This clone turned up a few times. J is TRBJ2-1 and V is TRBV29-1; TRBD2 is a possible D gene (5 bases). From germline, CDR1 is SQVTM and CDR2 ANQGSEA. Trimming cost V 5 bases and J 14 bases, with 19 bases left between them. The CDR3 totals 12 residues. The CDR3 region is CSVYQGSPVEFF. The CDR3, as DNA: TGCAGCGTTTATCAAGGGAGCCCGGTCGAGTTCTTC.

The V gene is TRBV18, the J gene TRBJ2-7, with 9 bases fitting TRBD1. V lost 4 bases, J lost 4 bases, and 2 bases stayed unmatched. This CDR3 has 13 residues. Germline V gene data show CDR1 as KGHSH and CDR2 as LQKENI. The CDR3 loop is CASSRGQGYEQYF. The CDR3 DNA follows: TGTGCCAGCTCACGCGGACAGGGGTACGAGCAGTACTTC.

The chain employs TRBV6-5 and TRBJ1-6; D remains ambiguous. The CDR3 is 15 residues long. V shed 6 bases and J shed 0 bases, with 9 bases lying between them. CDR1 MNHEY and CDR2 SVGAGI come from the germline V gene. This CDR3 reads CASRTTDSYNSPLHF. In DNA form, the CDR3 reads TGTGCCAGCAGGACGACTGACTCCTATAATTCACCCCTCCACTTT.

The rearrangement links TRBV11-3 to TRBJ2-3; perhaps TRBD1 as D (6 bases). Trimming took off 5 bases at V and 0 bases at J, with 12 bases between the two ends. Germline V CDR1 and CDR2: SGHNT, YENEEA. The CDR3 runs to 15 residues. DNA of the CDR3: TGTGCCAGCAGCCCCCAGGGGAAGAGCACAGATACGCAGTATTTT. This encodes CASSPQGKSTDTQYF.

This chain links TRBV2 with TRBJ2-2; TRBD1 might be the D (6 bases). The V end was cut by 6 bases, the J end by 1 base, with 9 bases between. Germline values: CDR1 SNHLY, CDR2 FYNNEI. This CDR3 contains 14 residues. The CDR3, as DNA: TGTGCCAGCAGGAGACAGGAGAACACCGGGGAGCTGTTTTTT. It translates to CASRRQENTGELFF.